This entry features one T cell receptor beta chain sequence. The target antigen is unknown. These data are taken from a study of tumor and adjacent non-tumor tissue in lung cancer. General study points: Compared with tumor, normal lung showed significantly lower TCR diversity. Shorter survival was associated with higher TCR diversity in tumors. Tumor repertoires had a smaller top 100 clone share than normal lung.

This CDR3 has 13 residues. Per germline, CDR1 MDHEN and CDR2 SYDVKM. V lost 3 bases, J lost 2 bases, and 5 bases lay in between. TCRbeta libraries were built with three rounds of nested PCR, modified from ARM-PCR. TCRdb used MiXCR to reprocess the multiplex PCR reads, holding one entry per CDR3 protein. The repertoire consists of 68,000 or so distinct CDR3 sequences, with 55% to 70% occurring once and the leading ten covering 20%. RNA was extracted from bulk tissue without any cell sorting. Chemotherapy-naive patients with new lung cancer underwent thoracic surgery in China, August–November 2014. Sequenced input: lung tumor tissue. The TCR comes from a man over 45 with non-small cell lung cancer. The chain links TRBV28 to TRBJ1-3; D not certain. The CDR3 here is CASSLEAGNTIYF. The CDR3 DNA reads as TGTGCCAGCAGTTTGGAGGCTGGAAACACCATATATTTT.